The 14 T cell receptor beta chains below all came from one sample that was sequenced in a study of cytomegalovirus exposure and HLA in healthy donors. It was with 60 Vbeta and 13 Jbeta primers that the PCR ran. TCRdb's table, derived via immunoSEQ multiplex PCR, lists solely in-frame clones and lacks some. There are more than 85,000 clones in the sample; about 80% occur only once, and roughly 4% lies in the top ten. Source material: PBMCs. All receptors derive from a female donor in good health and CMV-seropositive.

For the CDR3, the DNA is TGTGCCAGCAGTTTATCGGGGACAGGGGTTACTGAAGCTTTCTTT. This codes for CASSLSGTGVTEAFF. The chain carries TRBV27 and TRBJ1-1, with 10 bases that match TRBD1. J was trimmed by 5 bases and V by 0 bases; bases with no gene match: 3. The CDR3 runs to 15 residues. CDR1 and CDR2 (germline): MNHEY, SMNVEV (reference sequence).

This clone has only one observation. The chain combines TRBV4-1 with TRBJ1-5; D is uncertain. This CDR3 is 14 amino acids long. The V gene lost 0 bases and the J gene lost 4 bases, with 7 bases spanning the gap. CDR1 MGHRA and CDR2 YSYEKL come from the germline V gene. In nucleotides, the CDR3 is TGCGCCAGCAGCCAAGATGGAGGGAATCAGCCCCAGCATTTT. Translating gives CASSQDGGNQPQHF.

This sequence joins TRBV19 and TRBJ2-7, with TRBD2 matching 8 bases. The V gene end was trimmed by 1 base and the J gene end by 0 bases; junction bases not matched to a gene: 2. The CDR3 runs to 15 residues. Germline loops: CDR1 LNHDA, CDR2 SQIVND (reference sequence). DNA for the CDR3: TGTGCCAGTAGTATAGGAAGCGGGGGCTCCTACGAGCAGTACTTC. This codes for CASSIGSGGSYEQYF.

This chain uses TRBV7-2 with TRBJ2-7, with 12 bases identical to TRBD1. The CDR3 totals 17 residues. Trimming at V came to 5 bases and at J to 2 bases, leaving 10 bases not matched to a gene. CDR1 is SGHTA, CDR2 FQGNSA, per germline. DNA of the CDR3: TGTGCCAGCAGCCCGGGGACAGGGGGCGGTTCGCCCTACGAGCAGTACTTC. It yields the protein CASSPGTGGGSPYEQYF.

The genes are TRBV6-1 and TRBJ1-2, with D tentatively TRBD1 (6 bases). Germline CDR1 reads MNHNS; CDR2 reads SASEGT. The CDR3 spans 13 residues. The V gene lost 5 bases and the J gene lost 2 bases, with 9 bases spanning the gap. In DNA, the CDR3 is TGTGCCAGCAGTCCGGGACACAACTATGGCTACACCTTC. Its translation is CASSPGHNYGYTF.

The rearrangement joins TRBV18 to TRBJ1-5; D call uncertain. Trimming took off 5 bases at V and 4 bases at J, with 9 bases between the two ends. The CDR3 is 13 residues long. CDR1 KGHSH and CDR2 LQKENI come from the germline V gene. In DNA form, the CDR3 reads TGTGCCAGCTCAAACACAGAAAATCAGCCCCAGCATTTT. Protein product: CASSNTENQPQHF.

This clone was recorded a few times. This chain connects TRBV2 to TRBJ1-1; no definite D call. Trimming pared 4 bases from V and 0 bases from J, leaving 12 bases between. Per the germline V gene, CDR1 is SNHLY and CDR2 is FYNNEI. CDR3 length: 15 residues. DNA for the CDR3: TGTGCCAGCAGTGGGAACAGACACATGAACACTGAAGCTTTCTTT. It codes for CASSGNRHMNTEAFF.

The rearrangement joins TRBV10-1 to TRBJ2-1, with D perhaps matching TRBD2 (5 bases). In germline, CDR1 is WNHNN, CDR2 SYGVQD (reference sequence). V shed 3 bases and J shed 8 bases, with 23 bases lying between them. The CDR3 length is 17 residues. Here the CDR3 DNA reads TGCGCCAGCAGTGACCCCCGAGGGAGAGAAGGAAGGGATGAGCAGTTCTTC. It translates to CASSDPRGREGRDEQFF.

CDR3 nucleotides: TGTGCCAGCAGACCTCGGGGCGGGCGGGGCGGGAATGAGCAGTTCTTC. Amino acids: CASRPRGGRGGNEQFF. The gene calls are TRBV28 and TRBJ2-1; D is possibly TRBD2 (6 bases). Trimming removed 6 bases at V and 7 bases at J, with 22 bases between. CDR3 length equals 16 residues. Germline V gives CDR1 MDHEN, CDR2 SYDVKM. Based on the CDR3 plus reference TRBV28 and TRBJ2-1, the full variable domain is DVKVTQSSRYLVKRTGEKVFLECVQDMDHENMFWYRQDPGLGLRLIYFSYDVKMKEKGDIPEGYSVSREKKERFSLILESASTNQTSMYLCASRPRGGRGGNEQFFGPGTRLTVL.

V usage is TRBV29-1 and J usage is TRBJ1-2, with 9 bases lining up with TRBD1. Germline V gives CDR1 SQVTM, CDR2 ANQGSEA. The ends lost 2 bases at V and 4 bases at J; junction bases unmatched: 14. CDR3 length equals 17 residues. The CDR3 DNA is TGCAGCGTTGAACGGGTTCCGGGACAGGGTTTAGGCTATGGCTACACCTTC. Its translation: CSVERVPGQGLGYGYTF.

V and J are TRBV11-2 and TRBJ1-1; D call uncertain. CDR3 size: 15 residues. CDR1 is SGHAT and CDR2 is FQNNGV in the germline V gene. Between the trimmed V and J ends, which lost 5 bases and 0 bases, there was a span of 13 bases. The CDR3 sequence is CASSPRSGMNTEAFF. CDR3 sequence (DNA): TGTGCCAGCAGCCCTCGATCGGGGATGAACACTGAAGCTTTCTTT.

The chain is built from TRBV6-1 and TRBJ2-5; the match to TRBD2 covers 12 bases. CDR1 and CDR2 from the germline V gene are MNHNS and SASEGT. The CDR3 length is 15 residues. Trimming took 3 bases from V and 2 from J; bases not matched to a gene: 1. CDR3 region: CASSELAGGQETQYF. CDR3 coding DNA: TGTGCCAGCAGTGAGCTAGCGGGAGGGCAAGAGACCCAGTACTTC.

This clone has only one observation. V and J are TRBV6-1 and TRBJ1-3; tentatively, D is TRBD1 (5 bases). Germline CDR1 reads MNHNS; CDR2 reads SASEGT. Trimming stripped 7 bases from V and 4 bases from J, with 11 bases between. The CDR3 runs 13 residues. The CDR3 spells CASMIGVGNTIYF. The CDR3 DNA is TGTGCCAGCATGATAGGGGTCGGAAACACCATATATTTT.

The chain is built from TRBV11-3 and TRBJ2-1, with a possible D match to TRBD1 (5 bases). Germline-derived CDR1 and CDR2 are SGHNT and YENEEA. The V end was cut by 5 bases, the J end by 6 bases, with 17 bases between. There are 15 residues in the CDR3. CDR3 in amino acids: CASSPPGPPGNEQFF. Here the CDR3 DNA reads TGTGCCAGCAGCCCCCCAGGGCCTCCTGGCAATGAGCAGTTCTTC.